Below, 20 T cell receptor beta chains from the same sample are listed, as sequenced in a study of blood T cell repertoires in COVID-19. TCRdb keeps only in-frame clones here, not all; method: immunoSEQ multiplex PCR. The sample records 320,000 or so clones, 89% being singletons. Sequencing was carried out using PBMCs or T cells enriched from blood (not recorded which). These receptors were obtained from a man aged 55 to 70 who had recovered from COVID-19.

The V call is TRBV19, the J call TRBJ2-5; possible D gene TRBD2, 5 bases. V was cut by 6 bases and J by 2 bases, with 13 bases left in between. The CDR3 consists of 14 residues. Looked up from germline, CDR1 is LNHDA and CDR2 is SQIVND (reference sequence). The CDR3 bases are TGTGCCAGTAGCCTATGGGGAGATCAAGAGACCCAGTACTTC. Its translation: CASSLWGDQETQYF.

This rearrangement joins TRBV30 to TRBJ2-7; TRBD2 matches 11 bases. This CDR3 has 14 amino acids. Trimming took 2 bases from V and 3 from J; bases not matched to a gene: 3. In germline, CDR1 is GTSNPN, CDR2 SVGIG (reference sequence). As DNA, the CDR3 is TGTGCCTGGAGTTTAGCGGGGGGGTTCTACGAGCAGTACTTC. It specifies CAWSLAGGFYEQYF.

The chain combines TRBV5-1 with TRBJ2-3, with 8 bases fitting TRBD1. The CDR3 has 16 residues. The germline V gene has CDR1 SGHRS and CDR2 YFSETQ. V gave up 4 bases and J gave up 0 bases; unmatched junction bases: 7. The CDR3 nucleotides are TGCGCCAGCAGCCCAGGACAGGGTCTTAGCACAGATACGCAGTATTTT. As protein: CASSPGQGLSTDTQYF.

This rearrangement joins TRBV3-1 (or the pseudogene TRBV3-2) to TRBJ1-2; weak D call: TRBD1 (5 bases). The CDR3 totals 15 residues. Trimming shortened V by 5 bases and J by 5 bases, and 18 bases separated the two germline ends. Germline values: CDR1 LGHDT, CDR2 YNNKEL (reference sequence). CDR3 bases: TGTGCCAGCAGCGAAGCGCGGGGGAGTAGTTATGGCTACACCTTC. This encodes CASSEARGSSYGYTF.

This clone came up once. CDR3 region: CASSEEAGYSPLHF. CDR3 bases: TGTGCCAGCAGTGAAGAGGCAGGCTATTCACCCCTCCACTTT. The chain is built from TRBV2 and TRBJ1-6; no clear D gene. The CDR3 is 14 residues long. Looked up from germline, CDR1 is SNHLY and CDR2 is FYNNEI. V gave up 1 base and J gave up 8 bases, with 9 bases separating them.

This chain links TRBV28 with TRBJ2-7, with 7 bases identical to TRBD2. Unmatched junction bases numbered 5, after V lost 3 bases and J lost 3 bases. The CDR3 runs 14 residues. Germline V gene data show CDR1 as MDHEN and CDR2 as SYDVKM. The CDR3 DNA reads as TGTGCCAGCAGTTTCGTGTGGGAGGGCTACGAGCAGTACTTC. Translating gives CASSFVWEGYEQYF.

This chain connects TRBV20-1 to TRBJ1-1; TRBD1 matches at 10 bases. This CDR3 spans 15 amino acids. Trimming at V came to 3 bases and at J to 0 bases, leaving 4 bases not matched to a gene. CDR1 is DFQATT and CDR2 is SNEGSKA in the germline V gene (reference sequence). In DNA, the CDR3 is TGCAGTGCTAGTTGGACAGGGGGATTGAACACTGAAGCTTTCTTT. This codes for CSASWTGGLNTEAFF.

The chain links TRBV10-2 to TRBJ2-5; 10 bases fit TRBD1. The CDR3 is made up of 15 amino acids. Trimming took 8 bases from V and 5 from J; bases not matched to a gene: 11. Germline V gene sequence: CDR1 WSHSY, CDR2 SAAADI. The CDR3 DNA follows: TGCGCCAGCGAAAGACAGGGGGCGGGTGGGGAGACCCAGTACTTC. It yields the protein CASERQGAGGETQYF.

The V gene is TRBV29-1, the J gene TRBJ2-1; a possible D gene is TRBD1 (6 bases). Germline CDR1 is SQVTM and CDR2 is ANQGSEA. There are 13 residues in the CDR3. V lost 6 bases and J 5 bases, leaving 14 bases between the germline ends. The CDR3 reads CSVGTLQNNEQFF. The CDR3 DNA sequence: TGCAGCGTCGGGACACTACAAAACAATGAGCAGTTCTTC.

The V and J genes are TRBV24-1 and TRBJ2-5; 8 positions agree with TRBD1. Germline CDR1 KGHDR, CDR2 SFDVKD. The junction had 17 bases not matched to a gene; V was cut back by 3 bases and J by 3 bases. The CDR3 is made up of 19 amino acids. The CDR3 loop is CATSDSIEQGEAREETQYF. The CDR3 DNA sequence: TGTGCCACCAGTGATAGTATTGAACAGGGGGAAGCGAGGGAAGAGACCCAGTACTTC.

The chain's CDR3 is CASSFPQGFTDTQYF. CDR3 bases: TGTGCCAGCAGTTTTCCTCAGGGGTTCACAGATACGCAGTATTTT. The V gene is TRBV6-2 or TRBV6-3, the J gene TRBJ2-3, with D tentatively TRBD1 (6 bases). CDR1 MNHEY and CDR2 SVGEGT come from the germline V gene. V was clipped by 4 bases and J by 2 bases, with 13 bases between them. The CDR3 consists of 15 residues.

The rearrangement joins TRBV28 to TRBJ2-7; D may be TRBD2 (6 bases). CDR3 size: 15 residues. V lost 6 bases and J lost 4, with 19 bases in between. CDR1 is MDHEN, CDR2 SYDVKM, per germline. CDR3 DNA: TGTGCCAGCAGCCGGGGGTGGGGTGAAATTTACGAGCAGTACTTC. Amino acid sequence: CASSRGWGEIYEQYF.

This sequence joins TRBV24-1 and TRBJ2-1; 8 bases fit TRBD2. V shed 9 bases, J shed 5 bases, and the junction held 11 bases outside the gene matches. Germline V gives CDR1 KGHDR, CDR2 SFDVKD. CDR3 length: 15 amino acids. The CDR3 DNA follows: TGTGCCACCGGGGAGGCGAGCGGGGGAAACAATGAGCAGTTCTTC. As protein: CATGEASGGNNEQFF.

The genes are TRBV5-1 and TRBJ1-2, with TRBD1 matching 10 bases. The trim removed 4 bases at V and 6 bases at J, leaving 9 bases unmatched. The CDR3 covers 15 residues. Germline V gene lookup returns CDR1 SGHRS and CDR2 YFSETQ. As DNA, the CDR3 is TGCGCCAGCAGCCGTCGGGACAGGGGTTACAATGGCTACACCTTC. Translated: CASSRRDRGYNGYTF.

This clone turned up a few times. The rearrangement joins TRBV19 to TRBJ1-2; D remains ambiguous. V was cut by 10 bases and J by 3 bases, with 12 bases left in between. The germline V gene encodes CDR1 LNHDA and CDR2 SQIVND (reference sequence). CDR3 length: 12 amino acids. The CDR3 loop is CATMRVDYGYTF. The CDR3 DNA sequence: TGTGCCACCATGCGGGTTGACTATGGCTACACCTTC. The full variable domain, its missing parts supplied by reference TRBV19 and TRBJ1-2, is DGGITQSPKYLFRKEGQNVTLSCEQNLNHDAMYWYRQDPGQGLRLIYYSQIVNDFQKGDIAEGYSVSREKKESFPLTVTSAQKNPTAFYLCATMRVDYGYTFGSGTRLTVV.

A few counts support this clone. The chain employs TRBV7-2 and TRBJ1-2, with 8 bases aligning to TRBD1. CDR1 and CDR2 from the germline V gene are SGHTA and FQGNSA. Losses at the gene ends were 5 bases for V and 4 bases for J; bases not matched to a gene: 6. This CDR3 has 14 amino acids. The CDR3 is CASSQQGGGYGYTF. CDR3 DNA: TGTGCCAGCAGCCAACAGGGGGGGGGCTATGGCTACACCTTC.

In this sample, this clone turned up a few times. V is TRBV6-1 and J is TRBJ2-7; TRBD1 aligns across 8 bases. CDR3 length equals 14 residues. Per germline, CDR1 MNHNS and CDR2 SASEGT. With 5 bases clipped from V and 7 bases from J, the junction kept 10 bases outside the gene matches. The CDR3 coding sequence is TGTGCCAGCAGTACCTCGGGACAGGTCAGAGAGCAGTACTTC. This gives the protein CASSTSGQVREQYF.

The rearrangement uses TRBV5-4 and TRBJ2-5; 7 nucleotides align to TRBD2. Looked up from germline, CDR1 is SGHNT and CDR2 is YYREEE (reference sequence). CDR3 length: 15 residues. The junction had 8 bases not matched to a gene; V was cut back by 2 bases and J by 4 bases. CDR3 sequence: CASSLRLGGGETQYF. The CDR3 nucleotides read TGTGCCAGCAGCTTAAGACTGGGCGGGGGAGAGACCCAGTACTTC.

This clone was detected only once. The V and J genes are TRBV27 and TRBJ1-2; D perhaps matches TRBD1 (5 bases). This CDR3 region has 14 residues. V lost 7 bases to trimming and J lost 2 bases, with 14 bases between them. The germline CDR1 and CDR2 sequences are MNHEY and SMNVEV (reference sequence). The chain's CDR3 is CASTPGGGNYGYTF. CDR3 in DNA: TGTGCCAGCACCCCGGGGGGGGGAAACTATGGCTACACCTTC.

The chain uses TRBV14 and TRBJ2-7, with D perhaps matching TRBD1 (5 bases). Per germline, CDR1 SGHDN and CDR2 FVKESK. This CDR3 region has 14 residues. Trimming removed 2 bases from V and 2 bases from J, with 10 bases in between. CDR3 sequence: CASSQFTGTYEQYF. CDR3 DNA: TGTGCCAGCAGCCAATTTACAGGTACCTACGAGCAGTACTTC.